The 18 T cell receptor beta chains listed next were all sequenced from one sample in a study of beta chain features in type 1 diabetes (dated by TCRdb to 2016 to 2018). What the authors observed across the whole study: In all four CD4+ subsets, TCRB CDR3 length was moderately but significantly shorter in type 1 diabetes patients.

The library was generated by the immunoSEQ multiplex PCR assay. All of the isolated RNA was reverse transcribed with the High Capacity cDNA Reverse Transcription Kit, so expressed TCRB transcripts were sequenced. TCRdb retrieved this table from immuneACCESS and kept in-frame rearrangements only. Not all clones are present; in checked studies, unresolved V genes account for under half, and no reason is known for the remainder. Here the sample has 300,000 to 400,000 clones; 8% to 10% occur a single time. The ten largest clones represent approximately 0.55% of the sample. Their antigens are not known. What was sequenced was central memory CD4+ T cells from blood. Receptors were obtained from a man aged 30 to 39 with type 1 diabetes.

This clone was picked up a small number of times. The V gene is TRBV18, the J gene TRBJ2-1; D is possibly TRBD2 (6 bases). Germline assignment: CDR1 KGHSH and CDR2 LQKENI. This CDR3 region has 13 residues. V shed 2 bases and J shed 8 bases, with 10 bases lying between them. CDR3 nucleotides: TGTGCCAGCTCACCAGGGGGGTCGGATGAGCAGTTCTTC. This encodes CASSPGGSDEQFF.

The chain couples TRBV5-1 to TRBJ2-5; 7 positions match TRBD1. The CDR3 covers 15 residues. The V and J ends lost 4 bases and 5 bases, in that order; junction bases with no gene match: 11. The germline V gene has CDR1 SGHRS and CDR2 YFSETQ. The CDR3 nucleotides are TGCGCCAGCAGCGGGAACTACAGGGGCCAGGAGACCCAGTACTTC. Translating it yields CASSGNYRGQETQYF.

At least ten counts were recorded for this clone. CDR3 residues: CASRPREGWGNEQFF. In nucleotides, the CDR3 is TGTGCCAGCAGGCCCCGGGAGGGTTGGGGCAATGAGCAGTTCTTC. This rearrangement joins TRBV7-9 to TRBJ2-1; 8 positions agree with TRBD2. The trim removed 6 bases at V and 6 bases at J, leaving 10 bases unmatched. The CDR3 spans 15 residues. Germline assignment: CDR1 SEHNR and CDR2 FQNEAQ (reference sequence).

Note on this clone: Other DNA sequences in this sample translate to the same CDR3. The gene calls are TRBV18 and TRBJ1-1, with D possibly matching TRBD1 (5 bases). The CDR3 totals 14 residues. Trimming stripped 3 bases from V and 3 bases from J, with 11 bases between. The germline CDR1 and CDR2 sequences are KGHSH and LQKENI. For the CDR3, the DNA is TGTGCCAGCTCACCGCCTGGGGGGTACACTGAAGCTTTCTTT. This sequence encodes CASSPPGGYTEAFF. Complete variable domain (other parts from reference TRBV18 and TRBJ1-1): NAGVMQNPRHLVRRRGQEARLRCSPMKGHSHVYWYRQLPEEGLKFMVYLQKENIIDESGMPKERFSAEFPKEGPSILRIQQVVRGDSAAYFCASSPPGGYTEAFFGQGTRLTVV.

The chain has TRBV7-3 and TRBJ1-2; D may be TRBD1 (5 bases). Between the trimmed V and J ends, which lost 5 bases and 4 bases, there was a span of 14 bases. CDR1 is SGHTA and CDR2 is FQGTGA in the germline V gene. The CDR3 totals 14 residues. This CDR3 is CASSQLDTSYGYTF. In DNA form, the CDR3 reads TGTGCCAGCAGCCAATTGGACACCTCCTATGGCTACACCTTC.

This clone was recorded a few times. The chain has TRBV19 and TRBJ2-1, with TRBD2 matching over 9 bases. After removal of 8 bases from V and 5 bases from J, the junction contained 10 bases not matched to a gene. Germline V gene lookup returns CDR1 LNHDA and CDR2 SQIVND (reference sequence). This CDR3 is built from 15 residues. The CDR3 DNA reads TGTGCCAGTGCTGTGATCCTAGCGGGGAACAATGAGCAGTTCTTC. Protein product: CASAVILAGNNEQFF.

This clone has only a few counts. The rearrangement links TRBV5-6 to TRBJ2-3, with D hard to call. Germline CDR1 reads SGHDT; CDR2 reads YYEEEE. There are 17 residues in the CDR3. Trimming left V 1 base short and J 4 bases short, with 19 bases between. The CDR3 sequence: CASSLMGYSFDPDTQYF. As DNA, the CDR3 is TGTGCCAGCAGCTTGATGGGGTACAGCTTTGACCCAGATACGCAGTATTTT.

This clone has only a few counts. V gene TRBV28 combines with J gene TRBJ1-2; TRBD1 matches 8 bases. The germline gives CDR1 MDHEN, CDR2 SYDVKM. Trimming at V came to 7 bases and at J to 3 bases, leaving 4 bases not matched to a gene. This CDR3 comprises 13 residues. CDR3 in DNA: TGTGCCAGCACCGTGACAGGGGACTATGGCTACACCTTC. Residues: CASTVTGDYGYTF.

The J gene is TRBJ1-1, the V gene TRBV5-1, with unresolved D. The CDR3 runs to 17 residues. Germline CDR1 SGHRS, CDR2 YFSETQ. Trimming removed 4 bases from V and 4 bases from J, with 23 bases in between. CDR3 in DNA: TGCGCCAGCAGCCCCTCCGCAATGACGGCTCTGGGCACTGAAGCTTTCTTT. Its translation: CASSPSAMTALGTEAFF. The full variable domain, rest sourced from reference TRBV5-1 and TRBJ1-1, is KAGVTQTPRYLIKTRGQQVTLSCSPISGHRSVSWYQQTPGQGLQFLFEYFSETQRNKGNFPGRFSGRQFSNSRSEMNVSTLELGDSALYLCASSPSAMTALGTEAFFGQGTRLTVV.

This chain joins TRBV2 and TRBJ2-5; TRBD2 aligns across 10 bases. The CDR3 is 14 residues long. J was trimmed by 3 bases and V by 8 bases; bases with no gene match: 6. Germline CDR1 and CDR2: SNHLY and FYNNEI. CDR3 in amino acids: CASGRTSGKETQYF. CDR3 bases: TGTGCCAGCGGGCGGACTAGCGGAAAAGAGACCCAGTACTTC.

Only a few counts were recorded for this clone. The chain is built from TRBV5-1 and TRBJ2-3; 7 nucleotides align to TRBD1. The CDR3 spans 15 residues. Per the germline V gene, CDR1 is SGHRS and CDR2 is YFSETQ. V shed 4 bases, J shed 0 bases, and the junction held 5 bases outside the gene matches. The CDR3 loop is CASSVGDSSTDTQYF. The CDR3 DNA follows: TGCGCCAGCAGCGTGGGGGACAGTAGCACAGATACGCAGTATTTT.

This clone has just a few counts. V gene TRBV7-9 combines with J gene TRBJ1-2; 8 nucleotides line up with TRBD1. The CDR3 loop spans 14 amino acids. Trimming cost V 4 bases and J 4 bases; bases outside gene matches: 5. The germline gives CDR1 SEHNR, CDR2 FQNEAQ (reference sequence). The CDR3 is CASSSGTGIYGYTF. The CDR3 DNA follows: TGTGCCAGCAGCTCCGGGACAGGCATCTATGGCTACACCTTC. Filled out from reference TRBV7-9 and TRBJ1-2, the complete variable domain reads DTGVSQNPRHKITKRGQNVTFRCDPISEHNRLYWYRQTLGQGPEFLTYFQNEAQLEKSRLLSDRFSAERPKGSFSTLEIQRTEQGDSAMYLCASSSGTGIYGYTFGSGTRLTVV.

The sample holds many counts of this clone. V and J are TRBV27 and TRBJ2-1; D gene unclear. Trimming stripped 4 bases from V and 3 bases from J, with 13 bases between. In germline, CDR1 is MNHEY, CDR2 SMNVEV (reference sequence). This CDR3 is built from 15 residues. CDR3: CASSWNGPFYNEQFF. The DNA of the CDR3 is TGTGCCAGCAGTTGGAACGGACCCTTCTACAATGAGCAGTTCTTC.

In its sample, this clone was seen a few times. The J gene is TRBJ2-1, the V gene TRBV7-9; D perhaps matches TRBD2 (6 bases). Germline V gene data show CDR1 as SEHNR and CDR2 as FQNEAQ (reference sequence). The CDR3 runs to 12 residues. V dropped 5 bases and J dropped 9 bases, with 11 bases sitting between them. The CDR3 nucleotides read TGTGCCAGCAGCCCAGCGGGTGGTGAGCAGTTCTTC. Its protein product is CASSPAGGEQFF.

This clone has a count of ten or more. The rearrangement joins TRBV5-4 to TRBJ2-2; 10 bases align to TRBD2. V dropped 0 bases and J dropped 4; count of bases not matched to a gene: 6. The CDR3 contains 17 residues. The V gene's germline CDR1 is SGHNT and CDR2 YYREEE (reference sequence). CDR3 loop: CASSLGLAGVSTGELFF. DNA of the CDR3: TGTGCCAGCAGCTTGGGGCTAGCGGGAGTTAGCACCGGGGAGCTGTTTTTT.

Here the CDR3 reads CASSISGGTGGFQPQHF. DNA of the CDR3: TGTGCCAGTAGTATTTCAGGTGGGACAGGGGGCTTTCAGCCCCAGCATTTT. This sequence joins TRBV19 and TRBJ1-5; 12 bases agree with TRBD1. With 3 bases clipped from V and 6 bases from J, the junction kept 9 bases outside the gene matches. This CDR3 is 17 amino acids long. Germline V gives CDR1 LNHDA, CDR2 SQIVND (reference sequence).

Worth noting for this clone: Different DNA sequences within this sample yield the same CDR3. The CDR3 loop reads CASSLGRNEQFF. DNA of the CDR3: TGTGCCAGCAGCTTAGGAAGAAATGAGCAGTTCTTC. This chain joins TRBV7-2 and TRBJ2-1, with no clear D. V lost 1 base and J 7 bases, leaving 5 bases between the germline ends. CDR1 is SGHTA, CDR2 FQGNSA, per germline. CDR3 length: 12 residues. Full variable domain (missing parts from reference TRBV7-2 and TRBJ2-1): GAGVSQSPSNKVTEKGKDVELRCDPISGHTALYWYRQSLGQGLEFLIYFQGNSAPDKSGLPSDRFSAERTGGSVSTLTIQRTQQEDSAVYLCASSLGRNEQFFGPGTRLTVL.

This clone was counted at least ten times. The V and J genes are TRBV30 and TRBJ2-1; D ambiguous. V gave up 2 bases and J gave up 4 bases, with 9 bases separating them. The V gene's germline CDR1 is GTSNPN and CDR2 SVGIG (reference sequence). The CDR3 sequence is 13 residues long. CDR3 residues: CAWSRERYNEQFF. CDR3 in DNA: TGTGCCTGGAGTCGAGAAAGGTACAATGAGCAGTTCTTC.